This TCR beta chain was captured by sequencing in a study of identical twins. TCRdb re-called the 5' RACE reads with MiXCR, one entry per CDR3 protein. The sample shows approximately 470,000 distinct CDR3 sequences, 14% of them seen only once. In regard to this clonotype: Its target is not known.

Between the trimmed V and J ends, which lost 0 bases and 4 bases, there was a span of 15 bases. Germline CDR1 reads DFQATT; CDR2 reads SNEGSKA (reference sequence). The CDR3 sequence is 15 residues long. The study's findings and limits: In cord blood, abundant beta clonotypes had fewer insertions; memory showed no trend. Twins' excess sharing was less marked for out-of-frame beta sequences.

These data also featured in a second study, about yellow fever vaccine responses in identical twins.

The J gene is TRBJ2-5, the V gene TRBV20-1; D is undetermined. This receptor was obtained from a woman under 30 in good health. What was sequenced was CD4+ T cells sorted from blood. Here the CDR3 DNA reads TGCAGTGCTAGAGATCCCGCGGTGAGGAGAGAGACCCAGTACTTC. It is translated as CSARDPAVRRETQYF.